The T cell receptor beta chain described here comes from a study of spatial heterogeneity in lung cancer. The time point denotes: sample taken at primary tumor resection. This clonotype was seen repeatedly, ten times or more. Its cognate antigen is unknown. MiXCR, run by TCRdb on the 5' RACE reads, gives a single entry per CDR3 protein. The data hold 24,000 or so distinct CDR3 sequences, with under 9.5% observed a single time. Findings and limits, study-wide: It was found that expanded intratumoral alpha and beta TCR counts tracked tumor mutation counts.

The CDR3 consists of 15 residues. CDR1 and CDR2 from the germline V gene are SGDLS and YYNGEE. V lost 0 bases and J lost 4; bases outside the gene matches: 4. The clonotype comes from a male donor with early-stage non-small cell lung cancer. The specimen comprised lung tumor tissue, sampled at surgery. The chain carries TRBV9 and TRBJ1-2, with 9 nucleotides matching TRBD1. CDR3 bases: TGTGCCAGCAGCGTAGACAGGGGGCAGAGCTATGGCTACACCTTC. Its protein product is CASSVDRGQSYGYTF.